The 26 T cell receptor beta chains given below trace back to one sample, sequenced in a study of vaccination effects on CD4 cells after COVID-19. Libraries were prepared by immunoSEQ multiplex PCR; TCRdb keeps only in-frame clonotypes and omits some of them. Among some 25,000 clones listed, over 75% were seen once. The antigens of these receptors remain unknown. Before sequencing, viral peptide pools were used by the ViraFEST assay to expand antigen-specific CD4+ T cells. Culturing for approximately 10 days preceded CD4+ T cell isolation. It was two doses of either the BNT162b2 or mRNA-1273 vaccine that participants received. The sequenced sample was CD4+ T cells from PBMCs cultured with HCoV-NL63 spike peptides, obtained after COVID-19 vaccination. All receptors come from a human donor who received a COVID-19 vaccine.

The gene calls are TRBV4-2 and TRBJ1-4; no firm D call. Trimming left V 4 bases short and J 3 bases short, with 6 bases between. Germline CDR1 reads LGHNA; CDR2 reads YNFKEQ. The CDR3 spans 13 residues. The CDR3 DNA is TGTGCCAGCAGCCCCCGGGCTAATGAAAAACTGTTTTTT. Translated, it gives CASSPRANEKLFF.

The gene calls are TRBV27 and TRBJ1-1; D perhaps matches TRBD1 (6 bases). The CDR3 sequence is 15 residues long. Germline V gene lookup returns CDR1 MNHEY and CDR2 SMNVEV (reference sequence). Between the trimmed V and J ends, which lost 3 bases and 2 bases, there was a span of 13 bases. CDR3 nucleotide sequence: TGTGCCAGCAGTTTGAACGGGGGCCATAACACTGAAGCTTTCTTT. Amino acid sequence: CASSLNGGHNTEAFF.

The chain carries TRBV6-1 and TRBJ1-5; D not certain. The germline CDR1 and CDR2 sequences are MNHNS and SASEGT. The CDR3 contains 15 residues. The V and J ends lost 5 bases and 3 bases respectively, with 14 bases between them. The CDR3 is CASSFLSGHNQPQHF. CDR3 sequence (DNA): TGTGCCAGCAGTTTTCTTTCGGGCCACAATCAGCCCCAGCATTTT.

The chain has TRBV19 and TRBJ2-2, with a possible D match to TRBD1 (5 bases). Germline loops: CDR1 LNHDA, CDR2 SQIVND (reference sequence). There are 16 residues in the CDR3. V was cut by 3 bases and J by 4 bases, with 15 bases left in between. The DNA of the CDR3 is TGTGCCAGTAGTATCGATTGGGGTACAGGCACCGGGGAGCTGTTTTTT. It specifies CASSIDWGTGTGELFF.

The chain combines TRBV2 with TRBJ2-1; 10 positions match TRBD1. The CDR3 has 13 residues. With V trimmed by 1 base and J by 12 bases, 3 bases remained unmatched. The germline CDR1 and CDR2 sequences are SNHLY and FYNNEI. The CDR3 nucleotides read TGTGCCAGCAGTGAAGGATGGACAGGGGGGCAGTTCTTC. As protein: CASSEGWTGGQFF.

This clone occurred a few times. V is TRBV4-2 and J is TRBJ1-5; unclear D gene. The CDR3 covers 16 residues. V lost 0 bases and J lost 0, with 9 bases in between. CDR1 is LGHNA, CDR2 YNFKEQ, per germline. The CDR3 nucleotides read TGTGCCAGCAGCCAAGATGGGCAGTTTAGCAATCAGCCCCAGCATTTT. Amino acid sequence: CASSQDGQFSNQPQHF.

The CDR3 DNA sequence: TGTGCCAGCAGCCCCCCTGGGAGGGGCAGGGATACGCAGTATTTT. Translating it yields CASSPPGRGRDTQYF. This chain joins TRBV3-1 (or the pseudogene TRBV3-2) and TRBJ2-3, with 7 bases aligning to TRBD2. Per germline, CDR1 LGHDT and CDR2 YNNKEL (reference sequence). The CDR3 is 15 residues long. J lost 6 bases, V lost 4 bases, and 10 bases had no gene match.

V and J are TRBV3-1 (or the pseudogene TRBV3-2) and TRBJ2-1; D remains ambiguous. The CDR3 length is 11 residues. Germline V gene data show CDR1 as LGHDT and CDR2 as YNNKEL (reference sequence). Trimming left V 2 bases short and J 15 bases short, with 11 bases between. CDR3 coding DNA: TGTGCCAGCAGCCAAACTGGTGGTATGTTCTTC. Translated: CASSQTGGMFF.

The chain is built from TRBV5-1 and TRBJ2-2; 10 nucleotides agree with TRBD2. Trimming took 4 bases from V and 0 from J; bases not matched to a gene: 15. Germline V gene lookup returns CDR1 SGHRS and CDR2 YFSETQ. The CDR3 sequence is 20 residues long. The DNA for the CDR3 is TGCGCCAGCAGCCGGGCGGCTAGCGGGAGATACCTCGCGAACACCGGGGAGCTGTTTTTT. As protein: CASSRAASGRYLANTGELFF. Together with reference TRBV5-1 and TRBJ2-2, the CDR3 gives the full variable domain: KAGVTQTPRYLIKTRGQQVTLSCSPISGHRSVSWYQQTPGQGLQFLFEYFSETQRNKGNFPGRFSGRQFSNSRSEMNVSTLELGDSALYLCASSRAASGRYLANTGELFFGEGSRLTVL.

The chain carries TRBV30 and TRBJ2-2, with D uncertain. The CDR3 length is 15 residues. The V gene's germline CDR1 is GTSNPN and CDR2 SVGIG (reference sequence). Trimming cost V 0 bases and J 5 bases, with 13 bases left between them. For the CDR3, the DNA is TGTGCCTGGAGTGTCCTCTTCATGGGAACCGGGGAGCTGTTTTTT. Translating it yields CAWSVLFMGTGELFF.

This clone was seen a single time. This chain uses TRBV7-9 with TRBJ2-5; the D is unclear. This CDR3 contains 16 residues. CDR1 SEHNR and CDR2 FQNEAQ come from the germline V gene (reference sequence). Between the trimmed V and J ends, which lost 2 bases and 1 base, there was a span of 14 bases. The CDR3 here is CASSLLSWQAQETQYF. The CDR3, as DNA: TGTGCCAGCAGCTTACTGTCGTGGCAGGCCCAAGAGACCCAGTACTTC.

The chain carries TRBV10-3 and TRBJ1-2; 9 bases fit TRBD1. V lost 8 bases, J lost 8 bases, and 6 bases stayed unmatched. CDR3 length equals 12 residues. CDR1 and CDR2 from the germline V gene are ENHRY and SYGVKD. CDR3 in DNA: TGTGCCATCTCCCGGGACAGGGAAGGCTACACCTTC. As protein: CAISRDREGYTF.

The gene calls are TRBV19 and TRBJ1-3; tentative D call: TRBD1 (5 bases). The CDR3 is 16 residues long. Per the germline V gene, CDR1 is LNHDA and CDR2 is SQIVND (reference sequence). V was cut by 2 bases and J by 4 bases, with 15 bases left in between. This CDR3 is CASSIPGMASGNTIYF. The CDR3 DNA follows: TGTGCCAGTAGTATACCAGGGATGGCCTCCGGAAACACCATATATTTT.

Only a few counts were recorded for this clone. At one end the junction does not follow the germline gene, possibly because of a read error. The rearrangement links TRBV24-1 to TRBJ2-2; TRBD1 or TRBD2 may be the D gene (5 bases each). The CDR3 runs 15 residues. Germline V gives CDR1 KGHDR, CDR2 SFDVKD. The DNA of the CDR3 is TGTGCCACCAGTGATTTAGTCAGGGAGAACGGAGGAGCTGTTTTT. It encodes CATSDLVRENGGAVF.

The rearrangement joins TRBV6-2 or TRBV6-3 to TRBJ2-7; 9 positions match TRBD1. Germline assignment: CDR1 MNHEY and CDR2 SVGEGT. The CDR3 spans 15 residues. Unmatched junction bases numbered 12, after V lost 6 bases and J lost 6 bases. The CDR3: CASSTSTGGFLEQYF. The CDR3 DNA sequence: TGTGCCAGCAGCACATCGACAGGGGGGTTTCTCGAGCAGTACTTC.

This rearrangement joins TRBV27 to TRBJ2-3; no reliable D call. The CDR3 sequence is 15 residues long. The germline CDR1 and CDR2 sequences are MNHEY and SMNVEV (reference sequence). Trimming stripped 3 bases from V and 0 bases from J, with 10 bases between. The CDR3 bases are TGTGCCAGCAGTTTGCAGCACCCTAGCACAGATACGCAGTATTTT. Protein sequence: CASSLQHPSTDTQYF.

This clone was seen a few times. V is TRBV19 and J is TRBJ1-1; 9 bases fit TRBD1. The CDR3 runs 15 residues. The V gene's germline CDR1 is LNHDA and CDR2 SQIVND (reference sequence). Trimming cost V 6 bases and J 4 bases; bases outside gene matches: 9. The DNA of the CDR3 is TGTGCCAGTAGCGGGGTTACAGGGGGCTCCACTGAAGCTTTCTTT. As protein: CASSGVTGGSTEAFF.

This rearrangement joins TRBV6-7 to TRBJ2-7; TRBD2 agrees at 7 bases. TRBV6-7 is known as an ORF, though its function is uncertain. Trimming removed 0 bases from V and 2 bases from J; junction bases left unmatched: 4. The CDR3 runs to 15 residues. The CDR3 here is CASSYSAGDAYEQYF. The CDR3 DNA follows: TGTGCCAGCAGTTACTCGGCGGGGGATGCCTACGAGCAGTACTTC.

This clone was detected a few times. This chain uses TRBV29-1 with TRBJ1-1; tentatively, D is TRBD1 (6 bases). V shed 4 bases and J shed 6 bases, with 6 bases lying between them. Germline CDR1 and CDR2: SQVTM and ANQGSEA. There are 10 residues in the CDR3. The CDR3 spells CSVGTAEAFF. The CDR3 nucleotides read TGCAGCGTTGGGACAGCTGAAGCTTTCTTT.

This chain uses TRBV5-1 with TRBJ2-7, with 10 bases matching TRBD1. CDR3 length: 15 residues. From germline, CDR1 is SGHRS and CDR2 YFSETQ. Trimming at V came to 1 base and at J to 0 bases, leaving 1 base not matched to a gene. DNA for the CDR3: TGCGCCAGCAGCTTGAGGACAGGGGGCTCCTACGAGCAGTACTTC. Translating it yields CASSLRTGGSYEQYF.

The chain recombines TRBV19 with TRBJ2-7, with D maybe TRBD1 (6 bases). The CDR3 extends over 13 amino acids. V was pared by 6 bases and J by 3 bases, with 12 bases between. Germline assignment: CDR1 LNHDA and CDR2 SQIVND (reference sequence). The CDR3 sequence: CASSPDRNYEQYF. The CDR3 DNA sequence: TGTGCCAGTAGCCCGGACAGAAACTACGAGCAGTACTTC.

The chain joins TRBV2 to TRBJ1-4; 7 bases align to TRBD1. With 6 bases clipped from V and 7 bases from J, the junction kept 8 bases outside the gene matches. Germline CDR1 SNHLY, CDR2 FYNNEI. The CDR3 runs 14 residues. CDR3 sequence reads: CASRYRGNGEKLFF. CDR3 nucleotides: TGTGCCAGCAGGTACAGGGGTAATGGTGAAAAACTGTTTTTT.

This sequence joins TRBV7-6 and TRBJ2-6; D gene ambiguous. The V and J ends lost 1 base and 0 bases respectively, with 7 bases between them. This CDR3 is built from 16 residues. Germline CDR1 is SGHVS and CDR2 is FNYEAQ. The CDR3, as DNA: TGTGCCAGCAGCTTAGATGTGCACTCTGGGGCCAACGTCCTGACTTTC. It yields the protein CASSLDVHSGANVLTF. Looking up the rest from reference TRBV7-6 and TRBJ2-6 gives the full variable domain: GAGVSQSPRYKVTKRGQDVALRCDPISGHVSLYWYRQALGQGPEFLTYFNYEAQQDKSGLPNDRFSAERPEGSISTLTIQRTEQRDSAMYRCASSLDVHSGANVLTFGAGSRLTVL.

This clone occurred a few times. V usage is TRBV10-3 and J usage is TRBJ1-5, with D possibly matching TRBD1 (5 bases). The CDR3 contains 13 residues. CDR1 is ENHRY and CDR2 is SYGVKD in the germline V gene. The V end lost 10 bases, the J end lost 3 bases, and 13 bases lay between the germline ends. CDR3: CATKGTDNQPQHF. In nucleotides, the CDR3 is TGTGCCACGAAAGGGACGGACAATCAGCCCCAGCATTTT.

The DNA of the CDR3 is TGTGCCAGCAGCTTAGACCGGGACACCCTGTATTTT. The encoded protein is CASSLDRDTLYF. The chain recombines TRBV7-2 with TRBJ2-3, with a possible D match to TRBD1 (6 bases). V lost 1 base and J lost 14, with 13 bases in between. The CDR3 totals 12 residues. In germline, CDR1 is SGHTA, CDR2 FQGNSA. Together with reference TRBV7-2 and TRBJ2-3, the CDR3 gives the full variable domain: GAGVSQSPSNKVTEKGKDVELRCDPISGHTALYWYRQSLGQGLEFLIYFQGNSAPDKSGLPSDRFSAERTGGSVSTLTIQRTQQEDSAVYLCASSLDRDTLYFGPGTRLTVL.

DNA of the CDR3: TGTGCCAGTAGAGCGGCTAGCGGGATCTACAATGAGCAGTTCTTC. It translates to CASRAASGIYNEQFF. V gene TRBV19 combines with J gene TRBJ2-1, with TRBD2 matching 9 bases. The CDR3 is 15 amino acids. Germline values: CDR1 LNHDA, CDR2 SQIVND (reference sequence). With V trimmed by 6 bases and J by 3 bases, 6 bases remained unmatched.